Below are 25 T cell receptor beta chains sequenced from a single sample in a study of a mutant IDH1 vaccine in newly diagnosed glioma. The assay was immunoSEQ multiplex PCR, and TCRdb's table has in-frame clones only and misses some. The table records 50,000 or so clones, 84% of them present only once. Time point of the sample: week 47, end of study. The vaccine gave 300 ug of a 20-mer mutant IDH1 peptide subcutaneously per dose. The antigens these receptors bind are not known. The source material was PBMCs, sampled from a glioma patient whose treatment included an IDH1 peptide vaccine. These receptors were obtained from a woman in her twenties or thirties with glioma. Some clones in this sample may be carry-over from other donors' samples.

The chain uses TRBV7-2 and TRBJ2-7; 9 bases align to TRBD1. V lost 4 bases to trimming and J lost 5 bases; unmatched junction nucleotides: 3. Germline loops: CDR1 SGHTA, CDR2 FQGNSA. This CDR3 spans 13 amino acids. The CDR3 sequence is CASSWRTGDEQYF. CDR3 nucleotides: TGTGCCAGCAGCTGGCGGACAGGGGACGAGCAGTACTTC.

The CDR3 loop reads CASSFHKTSRTTDTQYF. In nucleotides, the CDR3 is TGTGCCAGCAGTTTTCACAAGACTAGCCGAACCACAGATACGCAGTATTTT. This chain connects TRBV27 to TRBJ2-3; TRBD2 aligns across 7 bases. Per germline, CDR1 MNHEY and CDR2 SMNVEV (reference sequence). CDR3 length equals 17 residues. The junction had 11 bases not matched to a gene; V was cut back by 3 bases and J by 2 bases.

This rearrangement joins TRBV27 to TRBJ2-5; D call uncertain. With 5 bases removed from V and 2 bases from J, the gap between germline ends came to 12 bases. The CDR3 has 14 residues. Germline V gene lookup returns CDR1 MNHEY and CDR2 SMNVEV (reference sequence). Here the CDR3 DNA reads TGTGCCAGCAGTCCCCTTGGGGTACAAGAGACCCAGTACTTC. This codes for CASSPLGVQETQYF.

CDR3 DNA sequence: TGTGCCACCGGGGGTTTACAGGGAATGAACACTGAAGCTTTCTTT. Translating it yields CATGGLQGMNTEAFF. V and J are TRBV15 and TRBJ1-1; the D gene is possibly TRBD1 (6 bases). The CDR3 length is 15 residues. CDR1 and CDR2 (germline): LNHNV, YYDKDF (reference sequence). With 8 bases removed from V and 0 bases from J, the gap between germline ends came to 16 bases.

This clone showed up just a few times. The CDR3 DNA is TGTGCCTGGAGTGTTCAGAGGGGGGAGCCCCAGCATTTT. Residues: CAWSVQRGEPQHF. This chain uses TRBV30 with TRBJ1-5, with a weak D call TRBD1 (6 bases). The V end was cut by 0 bases, the J end by 8 bases, with 11 bases between. The V gene's germline CDR1 is GTSNPN and CDR2 SVGIG (reference sequence). The CDR3 is 13 residues long.

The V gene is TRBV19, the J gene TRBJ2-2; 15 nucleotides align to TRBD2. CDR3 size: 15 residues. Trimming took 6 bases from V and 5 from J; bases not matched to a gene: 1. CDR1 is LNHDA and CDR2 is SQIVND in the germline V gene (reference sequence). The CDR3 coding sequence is TGTGCCAGTAGGGGACTAGCGGGAGGAACCGGGGAGCTGTTTTTT. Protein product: CASRGLAGGTGELFF.

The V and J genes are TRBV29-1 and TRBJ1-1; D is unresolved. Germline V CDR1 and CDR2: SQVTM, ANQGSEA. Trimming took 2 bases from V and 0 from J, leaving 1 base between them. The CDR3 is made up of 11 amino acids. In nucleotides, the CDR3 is TGCAGCGTTGAAATGAACACTGAAGCTTTCTTT. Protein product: CSVEMNTEAFF.

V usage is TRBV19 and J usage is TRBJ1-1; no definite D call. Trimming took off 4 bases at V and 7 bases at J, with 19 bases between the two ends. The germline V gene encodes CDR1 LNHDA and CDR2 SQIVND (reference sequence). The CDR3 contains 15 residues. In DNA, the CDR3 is TGTGCCAGTAGTAAGAAACCTATCTATACCCATGAAGCTTTCTTT. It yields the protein CASSKKPIYTHEAFF.

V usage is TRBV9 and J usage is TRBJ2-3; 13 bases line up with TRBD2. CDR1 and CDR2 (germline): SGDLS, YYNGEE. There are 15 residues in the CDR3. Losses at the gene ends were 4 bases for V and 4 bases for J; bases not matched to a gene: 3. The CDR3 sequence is CASSFTSGRADTQYF. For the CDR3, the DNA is TGTGCCAGCAGCTTTACTAGCGGGAGGGCAGATACGCAGTATTTT.

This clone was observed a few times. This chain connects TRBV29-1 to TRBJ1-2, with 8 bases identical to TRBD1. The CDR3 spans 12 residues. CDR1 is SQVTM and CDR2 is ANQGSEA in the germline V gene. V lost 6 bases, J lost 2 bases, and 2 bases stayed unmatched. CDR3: CSVHRGNYGYTF. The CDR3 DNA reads TGCAGCGTACACAGGGGGAACTATGGCTACACCTTC.

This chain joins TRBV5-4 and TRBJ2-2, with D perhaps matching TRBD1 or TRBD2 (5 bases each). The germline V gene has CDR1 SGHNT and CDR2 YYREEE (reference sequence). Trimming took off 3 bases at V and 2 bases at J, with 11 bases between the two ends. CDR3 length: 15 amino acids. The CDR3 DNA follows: TGTGCCAGCAGCTCGGGGCGGCGAAACACCGGGGAGCTGTTTTTT. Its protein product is CASSSGRRNTGELFF.

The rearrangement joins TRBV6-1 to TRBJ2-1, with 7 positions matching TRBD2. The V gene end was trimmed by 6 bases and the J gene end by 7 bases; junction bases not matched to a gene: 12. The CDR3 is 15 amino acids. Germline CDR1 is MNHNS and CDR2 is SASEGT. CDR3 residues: CASRRRLAEGNEQFF. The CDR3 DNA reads TGTGCCAGCAGGCGTAGGCTAGCGGAGGGGAATGAGCAGTTCTTC.

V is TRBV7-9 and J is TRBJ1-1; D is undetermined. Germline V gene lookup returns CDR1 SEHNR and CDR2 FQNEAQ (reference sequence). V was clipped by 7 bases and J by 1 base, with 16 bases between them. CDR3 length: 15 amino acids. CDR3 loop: CASTLGVGGNTEAFF. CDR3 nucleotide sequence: TGTGCCAGCACCCTTGGGGTGGGAGGGAACACTGAAGCTTTCTTT. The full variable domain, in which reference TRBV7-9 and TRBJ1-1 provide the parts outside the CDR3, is DTGVSQNPRHKITKRGQNVTFRCDPISEHNRLYWYRQTLGQGPEFLTYFQNEAQLEKSRLLSDRFSAERPKGSFSTLEIQRTEQGDSAMYLCASTLGVGGNTEAFFGQGTRLTVV.

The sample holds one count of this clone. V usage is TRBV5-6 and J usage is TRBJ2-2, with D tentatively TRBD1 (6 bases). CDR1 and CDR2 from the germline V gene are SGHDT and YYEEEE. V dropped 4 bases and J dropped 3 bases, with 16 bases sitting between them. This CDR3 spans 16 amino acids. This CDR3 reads CASSLRWDTYTGELFF. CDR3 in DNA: TGTGCCAGCAGCCTGCGCTGGGACACTTACACCGGGGAGCTGTTTTTT.

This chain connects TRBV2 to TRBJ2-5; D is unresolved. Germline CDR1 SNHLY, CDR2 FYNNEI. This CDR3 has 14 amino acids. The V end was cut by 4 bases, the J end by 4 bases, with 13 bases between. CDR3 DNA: TGTGCCAGCAGTGTGGGCATAGTCGGAGAGACCCAGTACTTC. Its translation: CASSVGIVGETQYF.

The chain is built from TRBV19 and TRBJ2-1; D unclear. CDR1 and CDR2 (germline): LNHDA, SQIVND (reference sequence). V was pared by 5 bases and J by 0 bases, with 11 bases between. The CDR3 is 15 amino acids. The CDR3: CASSATAVSYNEQFF. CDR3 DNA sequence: TGTGCCAGTAGTGCCACAGCAGTCTCCTACAATGAGCAGTTCTTC.

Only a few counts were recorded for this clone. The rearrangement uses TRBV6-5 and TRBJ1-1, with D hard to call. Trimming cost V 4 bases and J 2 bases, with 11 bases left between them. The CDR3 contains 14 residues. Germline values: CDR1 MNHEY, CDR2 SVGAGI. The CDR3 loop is CASSFRPTNTEAFF. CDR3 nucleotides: TGTGCCAGCAGTTTCCGTCCCACCAACACTGAAGCTTTCTTT.

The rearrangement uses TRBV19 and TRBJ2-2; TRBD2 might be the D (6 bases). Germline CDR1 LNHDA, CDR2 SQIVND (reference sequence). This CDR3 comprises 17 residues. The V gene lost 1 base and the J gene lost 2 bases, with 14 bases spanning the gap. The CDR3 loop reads CASSIARTTFNTGELFF. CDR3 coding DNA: TGTGCCAGTAGTATAGCACGGACTACCTTTAACACCGGGGAGCTGTTTTTT.

CDR3 sequence: CASRGQGASPYGYTF. The CDR3 DNA reads as TGTGCCAGCCGGGGACAGGGGGCGTCCCCCTATGGCTACACCTTC. The rearrangement links TRBV18 to TRBJ1-2, with TRBD1 matching 12 bases. J gave up 4 bases and V 8 bases, and 8 bases lay outside the gene matches. Germline values: CDR1 KGHSH, CDR2 LQKENI. The length of the CDR3 is 15 residues. Filled out from reference TRBV18 and TRBJ1-2, the complete variable domain reads NAGVMQNPRHLVRRRGQEARLRCSPMKGHSHVYWYRQLPEEGLKFMVYLQKENIIDESGMPKERFSAEFPKEGPSILRIQQVVRGDSAAYFCASRGQGASPYGYTFGSGTRLTVV.

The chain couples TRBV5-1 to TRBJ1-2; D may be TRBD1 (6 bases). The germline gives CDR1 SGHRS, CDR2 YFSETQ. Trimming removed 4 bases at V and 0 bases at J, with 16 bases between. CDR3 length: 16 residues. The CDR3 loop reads CASSLHQGPSNYGYTF. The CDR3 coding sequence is TGCGCCAGCAGCCTCCATCAGGGGCCGTCTAACTATGGCTACACCTTC.

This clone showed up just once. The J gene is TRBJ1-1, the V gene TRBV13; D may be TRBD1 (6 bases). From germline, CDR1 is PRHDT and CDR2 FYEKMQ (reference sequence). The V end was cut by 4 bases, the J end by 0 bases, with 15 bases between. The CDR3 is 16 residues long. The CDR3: CASSWEMRGMNTEAFF. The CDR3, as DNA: TGTGCCAGCAGCTGGGAAATGAGGGGGATGAACACTGAAGCTTTCTTT.

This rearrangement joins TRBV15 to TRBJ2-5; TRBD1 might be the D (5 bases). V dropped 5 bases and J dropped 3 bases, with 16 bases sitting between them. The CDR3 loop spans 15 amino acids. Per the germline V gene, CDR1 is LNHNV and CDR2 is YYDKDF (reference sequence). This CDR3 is CATSGEGRGEETQYF. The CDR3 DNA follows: TGTGCCACCAGCGGCGAAGGAAGGGGCGAAGAGACCCAGTACTTC.

CDR3 bases: TGTGCCAGCAGCTTAGACGCCACCTTTCAAGAGACCCAGTACTTC. Protein sequence: CASSLDATFQETQYF. V gene TRBV7-6 combines with J gene TRBJ2-5; D call uncertain. Germline V gives CDR1 SGHVS, CDR2 FNYEAQ. CDR3 length equals 15 residues. V was clipped by 1 base and J by 2 bases, with 11 bases between them.

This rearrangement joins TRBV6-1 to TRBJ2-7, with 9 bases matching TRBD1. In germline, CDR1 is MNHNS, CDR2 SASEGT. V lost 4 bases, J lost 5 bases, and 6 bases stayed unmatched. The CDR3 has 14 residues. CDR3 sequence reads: CASSALTGGDEQYF. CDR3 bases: TGTGCCAGCAGTGCCCTTACAGGGGGCGACGAGCAGTACTTC.

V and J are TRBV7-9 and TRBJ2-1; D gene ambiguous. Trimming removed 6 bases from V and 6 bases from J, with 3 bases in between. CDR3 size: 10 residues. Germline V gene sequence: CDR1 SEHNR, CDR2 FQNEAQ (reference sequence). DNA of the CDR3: TGTGCCAGCAGTGTCAATGAGCAGTTCTTC. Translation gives CASSVNEQFF.